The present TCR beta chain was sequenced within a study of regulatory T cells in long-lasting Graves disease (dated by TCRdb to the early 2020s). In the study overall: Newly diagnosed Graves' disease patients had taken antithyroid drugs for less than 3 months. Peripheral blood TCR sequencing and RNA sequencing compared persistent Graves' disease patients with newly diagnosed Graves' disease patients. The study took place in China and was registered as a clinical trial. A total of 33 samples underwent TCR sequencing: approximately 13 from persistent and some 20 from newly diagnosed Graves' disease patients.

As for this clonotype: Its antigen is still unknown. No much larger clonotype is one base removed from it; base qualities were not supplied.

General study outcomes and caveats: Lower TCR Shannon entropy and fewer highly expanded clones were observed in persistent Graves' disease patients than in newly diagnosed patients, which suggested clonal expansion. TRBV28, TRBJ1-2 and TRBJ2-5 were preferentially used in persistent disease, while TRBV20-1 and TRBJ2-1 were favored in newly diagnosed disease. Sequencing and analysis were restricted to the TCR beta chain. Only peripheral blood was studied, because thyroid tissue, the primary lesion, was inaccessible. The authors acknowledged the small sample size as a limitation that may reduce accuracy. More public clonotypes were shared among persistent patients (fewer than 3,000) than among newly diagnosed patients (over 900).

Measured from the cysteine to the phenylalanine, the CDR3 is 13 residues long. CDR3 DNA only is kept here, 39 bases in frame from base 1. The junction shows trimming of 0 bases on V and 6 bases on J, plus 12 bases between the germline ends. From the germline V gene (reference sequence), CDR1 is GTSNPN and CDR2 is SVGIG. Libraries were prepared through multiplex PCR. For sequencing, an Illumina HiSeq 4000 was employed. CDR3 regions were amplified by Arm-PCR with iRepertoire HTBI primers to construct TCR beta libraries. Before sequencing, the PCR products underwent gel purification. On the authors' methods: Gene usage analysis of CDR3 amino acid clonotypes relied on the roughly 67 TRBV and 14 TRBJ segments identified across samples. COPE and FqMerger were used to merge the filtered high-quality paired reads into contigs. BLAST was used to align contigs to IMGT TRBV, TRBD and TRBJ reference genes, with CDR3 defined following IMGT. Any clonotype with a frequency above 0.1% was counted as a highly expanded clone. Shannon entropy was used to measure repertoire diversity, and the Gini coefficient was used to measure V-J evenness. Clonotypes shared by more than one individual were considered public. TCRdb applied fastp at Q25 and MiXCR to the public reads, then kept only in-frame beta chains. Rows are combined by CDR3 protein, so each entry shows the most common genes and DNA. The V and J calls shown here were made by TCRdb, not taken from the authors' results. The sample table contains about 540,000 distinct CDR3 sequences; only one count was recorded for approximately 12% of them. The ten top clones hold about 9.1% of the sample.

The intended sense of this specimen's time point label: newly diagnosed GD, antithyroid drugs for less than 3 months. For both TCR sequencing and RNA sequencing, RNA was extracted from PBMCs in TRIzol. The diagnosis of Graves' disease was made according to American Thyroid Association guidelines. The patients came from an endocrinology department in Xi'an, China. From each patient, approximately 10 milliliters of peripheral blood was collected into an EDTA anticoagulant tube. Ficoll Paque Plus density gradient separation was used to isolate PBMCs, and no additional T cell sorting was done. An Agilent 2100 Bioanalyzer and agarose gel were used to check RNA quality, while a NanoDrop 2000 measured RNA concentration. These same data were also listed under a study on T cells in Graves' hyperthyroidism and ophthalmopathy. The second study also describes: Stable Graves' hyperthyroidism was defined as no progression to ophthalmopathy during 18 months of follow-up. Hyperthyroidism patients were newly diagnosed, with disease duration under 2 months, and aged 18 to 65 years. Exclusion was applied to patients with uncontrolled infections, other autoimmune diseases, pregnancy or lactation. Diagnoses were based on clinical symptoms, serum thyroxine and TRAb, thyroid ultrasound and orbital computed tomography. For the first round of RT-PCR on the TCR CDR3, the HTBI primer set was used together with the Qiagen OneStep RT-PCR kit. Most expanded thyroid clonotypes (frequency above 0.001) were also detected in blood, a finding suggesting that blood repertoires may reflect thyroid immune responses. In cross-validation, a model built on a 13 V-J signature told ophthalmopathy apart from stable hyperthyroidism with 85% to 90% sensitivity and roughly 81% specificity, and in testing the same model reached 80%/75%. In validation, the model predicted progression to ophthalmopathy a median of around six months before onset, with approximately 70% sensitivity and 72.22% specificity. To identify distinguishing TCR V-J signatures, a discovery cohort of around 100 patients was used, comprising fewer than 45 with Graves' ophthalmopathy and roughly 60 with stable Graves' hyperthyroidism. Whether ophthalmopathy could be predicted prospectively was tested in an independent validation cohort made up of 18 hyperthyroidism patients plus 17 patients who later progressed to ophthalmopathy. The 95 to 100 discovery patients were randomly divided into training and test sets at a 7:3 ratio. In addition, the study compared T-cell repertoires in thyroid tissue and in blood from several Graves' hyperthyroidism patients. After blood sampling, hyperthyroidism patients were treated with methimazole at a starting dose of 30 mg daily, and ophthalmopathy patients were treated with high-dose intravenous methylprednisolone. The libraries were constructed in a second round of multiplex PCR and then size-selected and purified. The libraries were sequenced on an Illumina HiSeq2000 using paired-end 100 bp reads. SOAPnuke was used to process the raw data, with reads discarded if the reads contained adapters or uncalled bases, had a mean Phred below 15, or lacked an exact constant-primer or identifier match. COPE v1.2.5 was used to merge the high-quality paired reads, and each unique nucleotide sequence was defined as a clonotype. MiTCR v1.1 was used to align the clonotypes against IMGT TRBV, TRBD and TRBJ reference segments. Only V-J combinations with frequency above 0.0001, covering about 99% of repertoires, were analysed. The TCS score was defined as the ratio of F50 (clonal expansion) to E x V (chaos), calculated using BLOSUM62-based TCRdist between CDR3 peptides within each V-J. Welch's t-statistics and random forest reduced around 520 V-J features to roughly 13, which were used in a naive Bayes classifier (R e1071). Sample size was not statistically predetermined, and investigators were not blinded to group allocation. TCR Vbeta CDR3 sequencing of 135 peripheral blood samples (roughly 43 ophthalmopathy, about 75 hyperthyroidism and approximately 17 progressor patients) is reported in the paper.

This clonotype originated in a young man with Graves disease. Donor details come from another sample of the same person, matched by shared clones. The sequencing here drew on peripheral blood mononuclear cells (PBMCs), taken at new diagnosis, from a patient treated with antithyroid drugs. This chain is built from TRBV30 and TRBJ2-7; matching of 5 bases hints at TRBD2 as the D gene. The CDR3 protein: CAWSVLGSLEQYF. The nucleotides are TGTGCCTGGAGTGTTCTAGGGAGCCTCGAGCAGTACTTC.